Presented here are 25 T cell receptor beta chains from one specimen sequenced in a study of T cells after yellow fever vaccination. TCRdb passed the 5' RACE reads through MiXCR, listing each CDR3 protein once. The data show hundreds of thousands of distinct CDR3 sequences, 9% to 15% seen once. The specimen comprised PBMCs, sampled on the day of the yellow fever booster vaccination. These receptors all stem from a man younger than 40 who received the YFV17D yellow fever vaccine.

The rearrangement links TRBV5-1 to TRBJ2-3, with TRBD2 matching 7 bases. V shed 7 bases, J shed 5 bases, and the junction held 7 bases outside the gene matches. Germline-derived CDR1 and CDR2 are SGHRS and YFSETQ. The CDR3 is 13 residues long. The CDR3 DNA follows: TGCGCCAGCGGCGACGGGGGGAGAGATACGCAGTATTTT. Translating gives CASGDGGRDTQYF.

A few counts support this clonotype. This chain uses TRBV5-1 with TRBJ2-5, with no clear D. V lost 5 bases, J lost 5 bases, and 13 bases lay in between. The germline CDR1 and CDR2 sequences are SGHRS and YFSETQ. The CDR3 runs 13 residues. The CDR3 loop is CASRVGSLETQYF. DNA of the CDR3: TGCGCCAGCAGGGTTGGTTCCTTGGAGACCCAGTACTTC.

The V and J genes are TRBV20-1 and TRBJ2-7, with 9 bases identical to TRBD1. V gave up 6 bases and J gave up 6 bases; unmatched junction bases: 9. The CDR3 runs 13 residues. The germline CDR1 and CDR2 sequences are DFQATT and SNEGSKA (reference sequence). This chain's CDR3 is CSAPDTGGGEQYF. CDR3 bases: TGCAGTGCCCCTGACACAGGGGGCGGCGAGCAGTACTTC.

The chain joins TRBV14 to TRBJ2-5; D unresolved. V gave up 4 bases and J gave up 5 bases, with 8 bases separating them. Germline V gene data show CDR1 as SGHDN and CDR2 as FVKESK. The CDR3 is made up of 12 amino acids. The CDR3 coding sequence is TGTGCCAGCAGCCGATCAGAGGAGACCCAGTACTTC. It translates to CASSRSEETQYF.

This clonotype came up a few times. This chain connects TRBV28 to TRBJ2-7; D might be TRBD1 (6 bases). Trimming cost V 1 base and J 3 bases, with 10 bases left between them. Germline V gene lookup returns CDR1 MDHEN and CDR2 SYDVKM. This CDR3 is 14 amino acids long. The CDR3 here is CASSLSGDVYEQYF. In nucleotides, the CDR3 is TGTGCCAGCAGTTTATCAGGGGACGTCTACGAGCAGTACTTC.

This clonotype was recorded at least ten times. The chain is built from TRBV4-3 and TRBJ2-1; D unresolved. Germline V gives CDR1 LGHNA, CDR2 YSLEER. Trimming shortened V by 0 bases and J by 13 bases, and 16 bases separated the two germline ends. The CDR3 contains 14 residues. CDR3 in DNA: TGCGCCAGCAGCCAAGATAGGGCCCCCGATTCCCAGTTCTTC. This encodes CASSQDRAPDSQFF.

In DNA form, the CDR3 reads TGTGCCTCCTCCCAAGATCCACCGGGACAGACCAACACCGGGGAGCTGTTTTTT. It encodes CASSQDPPGQTNTGELFF. This chain links TRBV3-1 with TRBJ2-2, with 7 positions matching TRBD1. CDR1 and CDR2 (germline): LGHDT, YNNKEL (reference sequence). CDR3 length: 18 residues. The V gene end was trimmed by 11 bases and the J gene end by 2 bases; junction bases not matched to a gene: 20. The full variable domain, completed using reference TRBV3-1 and TRBJ2-2, is DTAVSQTPKYLVTQMGNDKSIKCEQNLGHDTMYWYKQDSKKFLKIMFSYNNKELIINETVPNRFSPKSPDKAHLNLHINSLELGDSAVYFCASSQDPPGQTNTGELFFGEGSRLTVL.

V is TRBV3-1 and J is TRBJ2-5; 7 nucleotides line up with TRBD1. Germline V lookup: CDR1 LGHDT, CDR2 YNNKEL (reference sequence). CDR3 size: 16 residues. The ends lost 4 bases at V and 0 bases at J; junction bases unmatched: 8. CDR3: CASSLRLQGYQETQYF. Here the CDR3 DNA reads TGTGCCAGCAGCCTCAGACTACAGGGGTACCAAGAGACCCAGTACTTC.

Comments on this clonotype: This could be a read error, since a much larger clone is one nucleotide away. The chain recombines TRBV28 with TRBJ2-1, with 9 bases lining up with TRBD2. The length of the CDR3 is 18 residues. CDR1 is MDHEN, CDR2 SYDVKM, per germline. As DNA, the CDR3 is TGTGCCAGCAGTTCCTACCTCGGCGGGAGGGGGACCTACAATAAGCAGTTCTTC. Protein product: CASSSYLGGRGTYNKQFF.

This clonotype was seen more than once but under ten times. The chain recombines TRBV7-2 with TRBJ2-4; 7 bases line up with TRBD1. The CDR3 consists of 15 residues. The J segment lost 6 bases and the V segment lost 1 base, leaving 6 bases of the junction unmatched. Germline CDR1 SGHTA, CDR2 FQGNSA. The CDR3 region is CASSLGTGVLNIQYF. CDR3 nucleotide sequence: TGTGCCAGCAGCTTAGGCACAGGGGTTTTAAACATTCAGTACTTC.

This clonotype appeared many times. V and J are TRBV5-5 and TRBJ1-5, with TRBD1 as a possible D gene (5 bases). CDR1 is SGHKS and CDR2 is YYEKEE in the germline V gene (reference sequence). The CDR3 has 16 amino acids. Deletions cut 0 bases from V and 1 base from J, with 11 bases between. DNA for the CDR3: TGTGCCAGCAGCTTGGAAGAGGGGATCAGCAATCAGCCCCAGCATTTT. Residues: CASSLEEGISNQPQHF.

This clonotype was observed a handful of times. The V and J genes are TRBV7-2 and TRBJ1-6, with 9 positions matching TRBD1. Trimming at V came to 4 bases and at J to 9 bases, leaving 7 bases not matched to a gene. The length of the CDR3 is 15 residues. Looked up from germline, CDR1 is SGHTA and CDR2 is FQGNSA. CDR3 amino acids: CASSYDRGSGSPLHF. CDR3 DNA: TGTGCCAGCAGCTACGACAGGGGGAGCGGTTCACCCCTCCACTTT.

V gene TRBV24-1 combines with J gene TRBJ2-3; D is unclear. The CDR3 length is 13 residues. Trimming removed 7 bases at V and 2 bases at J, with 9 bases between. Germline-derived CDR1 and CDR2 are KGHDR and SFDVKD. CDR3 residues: CATRRSATDTQYF. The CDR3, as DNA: TGTGCCACCAGGAGGTCCGCCACAGATACGCAGTATTTT.

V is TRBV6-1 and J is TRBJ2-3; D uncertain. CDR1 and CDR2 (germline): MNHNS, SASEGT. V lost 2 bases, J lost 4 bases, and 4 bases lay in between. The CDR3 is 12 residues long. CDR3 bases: TGTGCCAGCAGTGAATCTTCAGATACGCAGTATTTT. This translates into CASSESSDTQYF.

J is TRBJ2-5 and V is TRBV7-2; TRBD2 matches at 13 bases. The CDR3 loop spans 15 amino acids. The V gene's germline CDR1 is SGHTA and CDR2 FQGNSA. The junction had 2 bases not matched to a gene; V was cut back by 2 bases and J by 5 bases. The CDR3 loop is CASSLRTSGSETQYF. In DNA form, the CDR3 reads TGTGCCAGCAGCTTACGGACTAGCGGGAGTGAGACCCAGTACTTC.

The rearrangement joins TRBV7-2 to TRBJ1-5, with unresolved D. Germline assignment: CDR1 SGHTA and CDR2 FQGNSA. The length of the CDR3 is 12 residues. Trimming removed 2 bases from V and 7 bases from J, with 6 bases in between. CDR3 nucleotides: TGTGCCAGCAGCTTAACGGAACAGCCCCAGCATTTT. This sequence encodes CASSLTEQPQHF.

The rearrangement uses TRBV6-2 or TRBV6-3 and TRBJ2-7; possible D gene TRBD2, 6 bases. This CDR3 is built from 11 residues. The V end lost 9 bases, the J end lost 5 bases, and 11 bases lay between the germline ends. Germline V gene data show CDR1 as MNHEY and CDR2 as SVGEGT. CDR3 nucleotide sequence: TGTGCCAGTTGGGGGGTTAACGAGCAGTACTTC. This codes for CASWGVNEQYF.

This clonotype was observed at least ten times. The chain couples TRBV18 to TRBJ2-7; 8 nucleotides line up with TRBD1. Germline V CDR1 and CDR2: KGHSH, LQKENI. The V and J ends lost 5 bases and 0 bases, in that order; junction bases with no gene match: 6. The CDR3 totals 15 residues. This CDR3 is CASSTQQGGSYEQYF. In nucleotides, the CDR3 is TGTGCCAGCTCAACCCAACAGGGGGGCTCCTACGAGCAGTACTTC. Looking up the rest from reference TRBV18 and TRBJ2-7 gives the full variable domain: NAGVMQNPRHLVRRRGQEARLRCSPMKGHSHVYWYRQLPEEGLKFMVYLQKENIIDESGMPKERFSAEFPKEGPSILRIQQVVRGDSAAYFCASSTQQGGSYEQYFGPGTRLTVT.

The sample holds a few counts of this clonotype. The CDR3 protein is CASSQDRVSLGRGTQYF. The DNA for the CDR3 is TGCGCCAGCAGCCAAGACAGGGTCTCCTTGGGACGCGGTACGCAGTATTTT. V usage is TRBV4-3 and J usage is TRBJ2-3, with D possibly being TRBD1 or TRBD2 (5 bases each). V was trimmed by 0 bases and J by 8 bases, leaving 21 bases between them. CDR3 length equals 17 residues. The germline gives CDR1 LGHNA, CDR2 YSLEER.

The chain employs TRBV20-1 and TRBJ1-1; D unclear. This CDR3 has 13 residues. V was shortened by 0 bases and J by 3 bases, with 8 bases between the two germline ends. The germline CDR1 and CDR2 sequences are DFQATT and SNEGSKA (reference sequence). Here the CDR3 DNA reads TGCAGTGCTAGAGAAGGACCTCACACTGAAGCTTTCTTT. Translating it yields CSAREGPHTEAFF.

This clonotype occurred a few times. CDR3 nucleotides: TGTGCCAGCAGCTCTTTCGCCGGGGAGCTGTTTTTT. It encodes CASSSFAGELFF. The chain joins TRBV7-2 to TRBJ2-2, with unresolved D. CDR1 is SGHTA, CDR2 FQGNSA, per germline. The germline V and J ends were trimmed by 4 bases and 6 bases, with 6 bases remaining between them. This CDR3 contains 12 residues.

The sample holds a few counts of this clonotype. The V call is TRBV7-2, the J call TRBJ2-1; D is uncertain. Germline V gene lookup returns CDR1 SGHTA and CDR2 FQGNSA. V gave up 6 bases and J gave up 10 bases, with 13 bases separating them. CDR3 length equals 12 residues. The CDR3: CASRNRAYEQFF. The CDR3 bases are TGTGCCAGCAGAAATAGAGCGTACGAGCAGTTCTTC.

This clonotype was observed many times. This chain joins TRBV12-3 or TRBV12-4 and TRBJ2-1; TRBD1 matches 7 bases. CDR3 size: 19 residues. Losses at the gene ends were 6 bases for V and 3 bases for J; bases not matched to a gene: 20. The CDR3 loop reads CASSPGVSRTHRGYNEQFF. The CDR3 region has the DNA TGTGCCAGCAGCCCCGGGGTCTCCCGTACCCACAGGGGCTACAATGAGCAGTTCTTC.

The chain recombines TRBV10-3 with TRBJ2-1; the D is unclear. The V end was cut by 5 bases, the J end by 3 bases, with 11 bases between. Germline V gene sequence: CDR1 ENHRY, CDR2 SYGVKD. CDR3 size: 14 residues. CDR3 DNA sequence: TGTGCCATCAGTCACGAGAATGGCTACAATGAGCAGTTCTTC. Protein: CAISHENGYNEQFF.

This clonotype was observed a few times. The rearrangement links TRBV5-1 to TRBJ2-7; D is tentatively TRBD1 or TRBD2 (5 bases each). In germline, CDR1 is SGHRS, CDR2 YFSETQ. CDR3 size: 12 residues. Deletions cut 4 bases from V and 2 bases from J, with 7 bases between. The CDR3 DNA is TGCGCCAGCAGCGAGGGACCCTACGAGCAGTACTTC. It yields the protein CASSEGPYEQYF.